The rows below give T cell receptor beta chains drawn from one sample of a study of blood T cell repertoires in COVID-19. Generated by immunoSEQ multiplex PCR, the TCRdb table keeps only in-frame clones and is missing some. The data contain over 250,000 clones, approximately 90% of them singletons. Sequenced input: peripheral blood. The receptor source for this set is a woman younger than 45 with COVID-19, enrolled during active disease. The CDR3 runs from the conserved cysteine through the conserved F or W. The order of the fields is J gene, V gene, D gene, clone size, CDR3 protein, CDR3 DNA. A D gene is named only where the DNA matches it firmly. Clone size is shown for a subset of rows, as once, few, many or a class of expanded clone.

J gene: TRBJ1-2; V gene: TRBV5-1; D gene: NA; clone size: NA; CDR3 protein: CASSPSASANYGYTF; CDR3 DNA: TGCGCCAGCAGCCCCTCCGCGTCCGCTAACTATGGCTACACCTTC
J gene: TRBJ1-1; V gene: TRBV24-1; D gene: TRBD1; clone size: NA; CDR3 protein: CATSDRTGVTEAFF; CDR3 DNA: TGTGCCACCAGTGATCGGACAGGGGTCACTGAAGCTTTCTTT
J gene: TRBJ2-3; V gene: TRBV29-1; D gene: TRBD2; clone size: NA; CDR3 protein: CSVEEAGADTQYF; CDR3 DNA: TGCAGCGTTGAGGAAGCGGGGGCAGATACGCAGTATTTT
J gene: TRBJ1-6; V gene: TRBV7-9; D gene: TRBD1; clone size: NA; CDR3 protein: CASSSHSRDRIGSPLHF; CDR3 DNA: TGTGCCAGCAGCTCTCATTCTAGGGACAGAATAGGATCACCCCTCCACTTT
J gene: TRBJ2-1; V gene: TRBV30; D gene: NA; clone size: NA; CDR3 protein: CALTGGGFYNEQFF; CDR3 DNA: TGTGCCCTCACAGGGGGGGGGTTTTACAATGAGCAGTTCTTC
J gene: TRBJ2-7; V gene: TRBV24-1; D gene: NA; clone size: NA; CDR3 protein: CATRHGRVKTYEQYF; CDR3 DNA: TGTGCCACCAGGCATGGGCGGGTGAAGACCTACGAGCAGTACTTC
J gene: TRBJ2-1; V gene: TRBV28; D gene: NA; clone size: NA; CDR3 protein: CASSTPTVSSYNEQFF; CDR3 DNA: TGTGCCAGCAGTACCCCGACTGTCTCCTCCTACAATGAGCAGTTCTTC
J gene: TRBJ2-1; V gene: TRBV5-1; D gene: NA; clone size: NA; CDR3 protein: CASSLGLQGIDGEQFF; CDR3 DNA: TGCGCCAGCAGCTTGGGTCTCCAGGGTATAGACGGTGAGCAGTTCTTC
J gene: TRBJ2-1; V gene: TRBV7-9; D gene: NA; clone size: NA; CDR3 protein: CASSLAPGLYNEQFF; CDR3 DNA: TGTGCCAGCAGCTTAGCTCCGGGACTGTACAATGAGCAGTTCTTC
J gene: TRBJ1-3; V gene: TRBV18; D gene: TRBD1; clone size: NA; CDR3 protein: CASSPGQGASGNTIYF; CDR3 DNA: TGTGCCAGCTCACCGGGACAGGGGGCTTCAGGAAACACCATATATTTT
J gene: TRBJ2-1; V gene: TRBV7-9; D gene: TRBD2; clone size: NA; CDR3 protein: CASSLALAGDAGEQFF; CDR3 DNA: TGTGCCAGCAGCTTAGCGCTTGCGGGAGATGCAGGTGAGCAGTTCTTC
J gene: TRBJ2-1; V gene: TRBV7-9; D gene: NA; clone size: NA; CDR3 protein: CASSLYATLAYNEQFF; CDR3 DNA: TGTGCCAGCAGCTTATATGCTACGCTCGCCTACAATGAGCAGTTCTTC
J gene: TRBJ1-6; V gene: TRBV4-1; D gene: NA; clone size: NA; CDR3 protein: CASSQVALAPNSYNSPLHF; CDR3 DNA: TGCGCCAGCAGCCAAGTAGCCTTAGCCCCGAACTCCTATAATTCACCCCTCCACTTT
J gene: TRBJ1-2; V gene: TRBV19; D gene: NA; clone size: NA; CDR3 protein: CASSPTFGQYGYTF; CDR3 DNA: TGTGCCAGTAGCCCCACTTTCGGACAGTATGGCTACACCTTC
J gene: TRBJ1-2; V gene: TRBV5-1; D gene: TRBD1; clone size: NA; CDR3 protein: CASSGVTGAYGYTF; CDR3 DNA: TGCGCCAGCAGCGGGGTGACAGGGGCCTATGGCTACACCTTC
J gene: TRBJ2-3; V gene: TRBV5-4; D gene: TRBD2; clone size: once; CDR3 protein: CASSLGTSGNIYTDTQYF; CDR3 DNA: TGTGCCAGCAGCTTGGGGACTAGCGGGAATATCTACACAGATACGCAGTATTTT
J gene: TRBJ2-5; V gene: TRBV19; D gene: TRBD1; clone size: NA; CDR3 protein: CASSIQGAEETQYF; CDR3 DNA: TGTGCCAGTAGTATTCAGGGGGCGGAAGAGACCCAGTACTTC
J gene: TRBJ1-3; V gene: TRBV28; D gene: NA; clone size: NA; CDR3 protein: CASSLRAGNTIYF; CDR3 DNA: TGTGCCAGCAGTTTACGGGCGGGGAACACCATATATTTT
J gene: TRBJ2-1; V gene: TRBV7-2; D gene: NA; clone size: NA; CDR3 protein: CASSLSGSYNEQFF; CDR3 DNA: TGTGCCAGCAGCCTAAGCGGATCCTACAATGAGCAGTTCTTC
J gene: TRBJ1-4; V gene: TRBV5-1; D gene: NA; clone size: NA; CDR3 protein: CASSLGQSGEKLFF; CDR3 DNA: TGCGCCAGCAGCTTGGGCCAGTCGGGTGAAAAACTGTTTTTT
J gene: TRBJ1-2; V gene: TRBV12-3/TRBV12-4; D gene: NA; clone size: NA; CDR3 protein: CASSPRTVEGYTF; CDR3 DNA: TGTGCCAGCAGTCCGCGGACAGTGGAGGGCTACACCTTC
J gene: TRBJ2-3; V gene: TRBV10-3; D gene: TRBD2; clone size: NA; CDR3 protein: CAISEPRLASSTDTQYF; CDR3 DNA: TGTGCCATCAGTGAGCCTAGACTAGCGTCGAGCACAGATACGCAGTATTTT
J gene: TRBJ2-1; V gene: TRBV6-5; D gene: NA; clone size: NA; CDR3 protein: CATRRAGNNEQFF; CDR3 DNA: TGTGCCACCAGGAGGGCAGGCAACAATGAGCAGTTCTTC
J gene: TRBJ2-3; V gene: TRBV6-4; D gene: TRBD2; clone size: NA; CDR3 protein: CASSDSAGADTQYF; CDR3 DNA: TGTGCCAGCAGTGACTCTGCGGGAGCAGATACGCAGTATTTT
J gene: TRBJ1-5; V gene: TRBV7-2; D gene: NA; clone size: once; CDR3 protein: CASSLKGQGNQPQHF; CDR3 DNA: TGTGCCAGCAGCTTAAAGGGGCAGGGGAATCAGCCCCAGCATTTT
J gene: TRBJ2-2; V gene: TRBV30; D gene: NA; clone size: once; CDR3 protein: CAWNRAANTGELFF; CDR3 DNA: TGTGCCTGGAACAGGGCCGCGAACACCGGGGAGCTGTTTTTT
J gene: TRBJ2-7; V gene: TRBV14; D gene: TRBD2; clone size: once; CDR3 protein: CASSRSGTTYEQYF; CDR3 DNA: TGTGCCAGCAGCCGTAGCGGGACAACCTACGAGCAGTACTTC
J gene: TRBJ1-2; V gene: TRBV6-5; D gene: NA; clone size: once; CDR3 protein: CASSYSMEVYGYTF; CDR3 DNA: TGTGCCAGCAGTTACTCGATGGAGGTCTATGGCTACACCTTC
J gene: TRBJ1-1; V gene: TRBV11-2; D gene: NA; clone size: NA; CDR3 protein: CASSAHPGALERDTEAFF; CDR3 DNA: TGTGCCAGCAGCGCACACCCAGGGGCCCTCGAACGAGACACTGAAGCTTTCTTT
J gene: TRBJ1-6; V gene: TRBV28; D gene: NA; clone size: NA; CDR3 protein: CASNGGLQRSPLHF; CDR3 DNA: TGTGCCAGTAACGGGGGACTCCAGCGATCACCCCTCCACTTT
J gene: TRBJ1-4; V gene: TRBV5-1; D gene: NA; clone size: NA; CDR3 protein: CASSYDSRATNEKLFF; CDR3 DNA: TGCGCCAGCAGCTACGACAGCCGCGCAACTAATGAAAAACTGTTTTTT
J gene: TRBJ2-7; V gene: TRBV27; D gene: TRBD1; clone size: NA; CDR3 protein: CASCPKPGGSYEQYF; CDR3 DNA: TGTGCCAGCTGCCCTAAACCAGGGGGCTCCTACGAGCAGTACTTC
J gene: TRBJ1-2; V gene: TRBV5-3; D gene: NA; clone size: once; CDR3 protein: CARSLIGDTLNYGYTF; CDR3 DNA: TGTGCCAGAAGCTTGATAGGGGACACCCTTAACTATGGCTACACCTTC
J gene: TRBJ1-2; V gene: TRBV20-1; D gene: NA; clone size: few; CDR3 protein: CSARALHGYTF; CDR3 DNA: TGCAGTGCTAGGGCTCTTCATGGCTACACCTTC
J gene: TRBJ1-3; V gene: TRBV3-1/TRBV3-2; D gene: TRBD1; clone size: once; CDR3 protein: CASSQDWGQGGGNTIYF; CDR3 DNA: TGTGCCAGCAGCCAAGATTGGGGACAGGGTGGCGGAAACACCATATATTTT
J gene: TRBJ1-1; V gene: TRBV7-9; D gene: NA; clone size: NA; CDR3 protein: CASSLDAGWGAFF; CDR3 DNA: TGTGCCAGCAGCCTCGATGCAGGGTGGGGAGCTTTCTTT
J gene: TRBJ1-4; V gene: TRBV5-1; D gene: NA; clone size: NA; CDR3 protein: CASSGGVKVGEKLFF; CDR3 DNA: TGCGCCAGCAGCGGGGGGGTCAAAGTGGGTGAAAAACTGTTTTTT
J gene: TRBJ2-1; V gene: TRBV7-9; D gene: TRBD2; clone size: NA; CDR3 protein: CASSLSTSGGYNEQFF; CDR3 DNA: TGTGCCAGCAGCTTAAGCACTAGCGGGGGATACAATGAGCAGTTCTTC
J gene: TRBJ1-1; V gene: TRBV19; D gene: NA; clone size: once; CDR3 protein: CASSIGRGGTEAFF; CDR3 DNA: TGTGCCAGTAGTATAGGTCGGGGAGGCACTGAAGCTTTCTTT
J gene: TRBJ2-2; V gene: TRBV3-1/TRBV3-2; D gene: NA; clone size: NA; CDR3 protein: CASSQEDRSNTGELFF; CDR3 DNA: TGTGCCAGCAGCCAAGAAGACAGATCGAACACCGGGGAGCTGTTTTTT
J gene: TRBJ2-7; V gene: TRBV9; D gene: TRBD2; clone size: NA; CDR3 protein: CASSAGWASGSGEQYF; CDR3 DNA: TGTGCCAGCAGCGCTGGGTGGGCTAGCGGGAGTGGCGAGCAGTACTTC
J gene: TRBJ2-7; V gene: TRBV3-1/TRBV3-2; D gene: TRBD1; clone size: NA; CDR3 protein: CASSWTGAYEQYF; CDR3 DNA: TGTGCCAGCAGCTGGACAGGGGCGTACGAGCAGTACTTC
J gene: TRBJ2-2; V gene: TRBV27; D gene: TRBD2; clone size: NA; CDR3 protein: CASNSGRFTGELFF; CDR3 DNA: TGTGCCAGCAATAGCGGGAGGTTCACCGGGGAGCTGTTTTTT
J gene: TRBJ1-3; V gene: TRBV5-1; D gene: TRBD1; clone size: NA; CDR3 protein: CASSFGQGDIDTIYF; CDR3 DNA: TGCGCCAGCAGCTTCGGACAGGGGGATATAGACACCATATATTTT
J gene: TRBJ2-1; V gene: TRBV7-8; D gene: NA; clone size: NA; CDR3 protein: CASSPYAETHNEQFF; CDR3 DNA: TGTGCCAGCAGCCCCTACGCGGAGACGCACAATGAGCAGTTCTTC
J gene: TRBJ1-4; V gene: TRBV5-1; D gene: TRBD1; clone size: NA; CDR3 protein: CASSHGTGGEIGAVF; CDR3 DNA: TGCGCCAGCAGCCACGGGACAGGGGGAGAAATTGGTGCGGTATTT
J gene: TRBJ2-1; V gene: TRBV9; D gene: TRBD2; clone size: NA; CDR3 protein: CASGTGLALSRSYNEQFF; CDR3 DNA: TGTGCCAGCGGGACGGGACTAGCGTTATCCAGGTCCTACAATGAGCAGTTCTTC
J gene: TRBJ1-1; V gene: TRBV5-5; D gene: NA; clone size: NA; CDR3 protein: CASSLRGQGVNTEAFF; CDR3 DNA: TGTGCCAGCAGCTTGAGGGGCCAGGGTGTGAACACTGAAGCTTTCTTT